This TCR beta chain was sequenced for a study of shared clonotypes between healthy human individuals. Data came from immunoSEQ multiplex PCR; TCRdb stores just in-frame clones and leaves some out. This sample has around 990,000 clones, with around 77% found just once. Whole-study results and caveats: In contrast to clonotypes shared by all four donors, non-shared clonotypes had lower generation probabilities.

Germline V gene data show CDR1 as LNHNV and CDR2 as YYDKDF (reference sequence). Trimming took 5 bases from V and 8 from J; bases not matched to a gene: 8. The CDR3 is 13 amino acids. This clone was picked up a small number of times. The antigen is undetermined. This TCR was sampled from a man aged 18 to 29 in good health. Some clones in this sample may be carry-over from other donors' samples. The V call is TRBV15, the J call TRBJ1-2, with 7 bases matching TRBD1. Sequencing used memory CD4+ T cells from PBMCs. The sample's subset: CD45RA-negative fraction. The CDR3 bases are TGTGCCACCAGCCCTCGGACAGGCGCAGGCTACACCTTC. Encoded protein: CATSPRTGAGYTF.